The present T cell receptor (beta chain) was sequenced within a study of a mutant IDH1 vaccine in newly diagnosed glioma. Repertoires were generated with immunoSEQ multiplex PCR, while TCRdb's copy carries only in-frame clones and drops some. The sample lists 29,000 or so clones, 80% seen once, with less than 9.5% in the top ten. Time point denoted: week 23, last vaccination. The content of each vaccine dose was 300 ug of mutant IDH1 20-mer peptide, and topical imiquimod accompanied it. In germline, CDR1 is LNHDA, CDR2 SQIVND (reference sequence). V gave up 3 bases and J gave up 2 bases, with 16 bases separating them. The CDR3 loop spans 16 amino acids. Comment on this clone: The antigen is not known.

The chain joins TRBV19 to TRBJ1-2; unclear D gene. The specimen was PBMCs, collected from a glioma patient whose treatment included an IDH1 peptide vaccine. The TCR originated in a woman aged 18 to 35 with glioma. CDR3 protein: CASSIASWIPNYGYTF. CDR3 nucleotides: TGTGCCAGTAGTATCGCCAGCTGGATCCCGAACTATGGCTACACCTTC.